The entry that follows covers one T cell receptor (beta chain) sequence. The germline V and J ends were trimmed by 4 bases and 3 bases, with 22 bases remaining between them. The germline V gene has CDR1 SGDLS and CDR2 YYNGEE. The CDR3 consists of 17 residues. Populations isolated by sorting all had purity greater than 95%. The data stem from a study of beta chain features in type 1 diabetes. Expressed TCRB transcripts were sequenced, since all the RNA that had been isolated was reverse transcribed. The table came from immunoSEQ multiplex PCR; TCRdb's copy has only in-frame clones and leaves some out. The table has hundreds of thousands of clones, around 16% seen once; the top ten hold about 0.086%.

Input material: naive CD4+ T cells from blood. This TCR came from a young man in good health. V usage is TRBV9 and J usage is TRBJ1-1, with D perhaps TRBD1 (5 bases). The CDR3 region is CASSPREGGIRDTEAFF. In nucleotides, the CDR3 is TGTGCCAGCAGCCCCAGAGAGGGCGGTATCAGGGACACTGAAGCTTTCTTT.